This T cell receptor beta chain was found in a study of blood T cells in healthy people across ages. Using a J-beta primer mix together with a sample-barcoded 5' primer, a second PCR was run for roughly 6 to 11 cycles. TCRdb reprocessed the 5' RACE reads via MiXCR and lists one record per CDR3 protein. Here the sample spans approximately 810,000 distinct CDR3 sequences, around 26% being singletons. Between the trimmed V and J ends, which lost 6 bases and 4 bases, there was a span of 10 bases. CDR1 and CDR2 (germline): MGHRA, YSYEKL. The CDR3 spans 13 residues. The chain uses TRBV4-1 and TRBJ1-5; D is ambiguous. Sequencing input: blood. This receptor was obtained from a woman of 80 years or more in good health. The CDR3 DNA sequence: TGCGCCAGCAGTACCACGAGGAATCAGCCCCAGCATTTT. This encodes CASSTTRNQPQHF.